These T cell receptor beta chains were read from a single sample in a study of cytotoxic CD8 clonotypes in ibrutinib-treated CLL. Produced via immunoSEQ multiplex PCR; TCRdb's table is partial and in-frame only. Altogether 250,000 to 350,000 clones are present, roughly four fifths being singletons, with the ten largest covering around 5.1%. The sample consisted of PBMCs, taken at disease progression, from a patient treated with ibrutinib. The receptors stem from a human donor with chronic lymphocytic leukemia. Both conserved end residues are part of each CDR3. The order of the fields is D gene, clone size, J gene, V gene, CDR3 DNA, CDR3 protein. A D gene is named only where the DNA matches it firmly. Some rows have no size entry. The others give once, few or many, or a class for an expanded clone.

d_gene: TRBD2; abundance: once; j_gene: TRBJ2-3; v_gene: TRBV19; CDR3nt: TGTGCCAGTAAGACTAGCGGGAGGTGGGATACGCAGTATTTT; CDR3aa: CASKTSGRWDTQYF
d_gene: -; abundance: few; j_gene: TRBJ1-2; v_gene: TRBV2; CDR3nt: TGTGCCAGTCGAGTTAACTATGGCTACACCTTC; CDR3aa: CASRVNYGYTF
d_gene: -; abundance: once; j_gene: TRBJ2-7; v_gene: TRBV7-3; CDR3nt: TGTGCCAGCAGCTCGGACGGGTACGAGCAGTACTTC; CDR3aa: CASSSDGYEQYF
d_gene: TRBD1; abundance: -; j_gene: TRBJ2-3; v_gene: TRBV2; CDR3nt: TGTGCCAGCAGTAGGCAGGGGGCCACAGATACGCAGTATTTT; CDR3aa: CASSRQGATDTQYF
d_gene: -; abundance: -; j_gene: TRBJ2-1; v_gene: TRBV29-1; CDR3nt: TGCAGCGTTGTGGGCGGTAGCTCCTACAATGAGCAGTTCTTC; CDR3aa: CSVVGGSSYNEQFF
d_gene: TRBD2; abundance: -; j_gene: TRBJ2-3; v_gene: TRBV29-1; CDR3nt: TGCAGCGTTTCCGGGACTAGCGTGGCAGATACGCAGTATTTT; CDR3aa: CSVSGTSVADTQYF
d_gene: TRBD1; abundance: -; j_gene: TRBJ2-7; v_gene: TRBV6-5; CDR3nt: TGTGCCAGCAGGAACCCAGGGGGTTCCTACGAGCAGTACTTC; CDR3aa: CASRNPGGSYEQYF
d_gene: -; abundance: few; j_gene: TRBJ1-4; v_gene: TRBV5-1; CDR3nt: TGCGCCAGCAGCTACGGGACTAATGAAAAACTGTTTTTT; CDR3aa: CASSYGTNEKLFF
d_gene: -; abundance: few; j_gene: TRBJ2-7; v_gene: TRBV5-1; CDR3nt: TGCGCCAGCAGCTCCGATCCGACGGCTTCCTACGAGCAGTACTTC; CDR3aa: CASSSDPTASYEQYF
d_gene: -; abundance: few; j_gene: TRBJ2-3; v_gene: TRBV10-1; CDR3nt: TGCGCCAGCAGTTTAGGAGGCAAAGATACGCAGTATTTT; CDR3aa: CASSLGGKDTQYF
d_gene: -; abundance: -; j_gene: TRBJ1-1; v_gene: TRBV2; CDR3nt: TGTGCCAGCAGTGTTCGAGTACAGGGCGAGGCTTTCTTT; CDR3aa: CASSVRVQGEAFF
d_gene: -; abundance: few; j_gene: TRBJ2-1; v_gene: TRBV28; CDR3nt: TGTGCCAGCAGCCCCCTCTCAGAGCAGTTCTTC; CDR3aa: CASSPLSEQFF
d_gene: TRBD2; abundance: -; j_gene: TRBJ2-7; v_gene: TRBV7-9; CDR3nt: TGTGCCAGCAGCTTGAACCGGCGGGAGGGCTACGAGCAGTACTTC; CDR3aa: CASSLNRREGYEQYF
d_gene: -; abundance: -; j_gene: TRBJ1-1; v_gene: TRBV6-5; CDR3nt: TGTGCCAGCAGTAAAGCAGGGCTTGAAGCTTTCTTT; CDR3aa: CASSKAGLEAFF
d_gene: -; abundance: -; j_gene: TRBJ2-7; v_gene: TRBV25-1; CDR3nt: TGTGCCAGCAGTGAAGGATACGAGGGTTTTCCTTACGAGCAGTACTTC; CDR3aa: CASSEGYEGFPYEQYF
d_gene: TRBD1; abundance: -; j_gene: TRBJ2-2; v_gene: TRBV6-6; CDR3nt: TGTGCCAGCAGCCGGGACAGTAAGGCCGGGGAGCTGTTTTTT; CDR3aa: CASSRDSKAGELFF